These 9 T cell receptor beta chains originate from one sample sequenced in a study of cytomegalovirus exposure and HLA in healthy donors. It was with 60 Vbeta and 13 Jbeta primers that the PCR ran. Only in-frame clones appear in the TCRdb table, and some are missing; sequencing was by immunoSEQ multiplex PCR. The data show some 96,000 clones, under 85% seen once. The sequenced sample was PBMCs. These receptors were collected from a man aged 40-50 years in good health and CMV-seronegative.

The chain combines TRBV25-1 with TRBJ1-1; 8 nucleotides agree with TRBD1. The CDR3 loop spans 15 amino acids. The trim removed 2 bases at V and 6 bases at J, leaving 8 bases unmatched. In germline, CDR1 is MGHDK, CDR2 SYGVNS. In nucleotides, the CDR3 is TGTGCCAGCAGTGAAACAGGGGGACATTATTCTGAAGCTTTCTTT. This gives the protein CASSETGGHYSEAFF.

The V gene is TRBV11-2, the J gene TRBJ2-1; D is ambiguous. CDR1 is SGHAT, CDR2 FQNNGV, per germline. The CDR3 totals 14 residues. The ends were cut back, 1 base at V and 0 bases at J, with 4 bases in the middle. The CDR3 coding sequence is TGTGCCAGCAGCTTAGGTCGCTCCTACAATGAGCAGTTCTTC. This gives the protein CASSLGRSYNEQFF.

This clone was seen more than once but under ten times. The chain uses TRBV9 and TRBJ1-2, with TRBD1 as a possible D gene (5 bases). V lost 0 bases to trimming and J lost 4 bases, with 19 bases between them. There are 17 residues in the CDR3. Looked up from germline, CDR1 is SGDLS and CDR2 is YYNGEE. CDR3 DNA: TGTGCCAGCAGCGTAGCCCCACAGGAAGGAAGGGTCTATGGCTACACCTTC. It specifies CASSVAPQEGRVYGYTF.

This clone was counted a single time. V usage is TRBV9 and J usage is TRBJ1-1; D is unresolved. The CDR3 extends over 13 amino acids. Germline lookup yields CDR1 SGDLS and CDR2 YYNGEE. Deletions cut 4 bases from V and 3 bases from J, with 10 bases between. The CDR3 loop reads CASSPRRDTEAFF. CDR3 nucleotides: TGTGCCAGCAGCCCCCGTCGAGACACTGAAGCTTTCTTT.

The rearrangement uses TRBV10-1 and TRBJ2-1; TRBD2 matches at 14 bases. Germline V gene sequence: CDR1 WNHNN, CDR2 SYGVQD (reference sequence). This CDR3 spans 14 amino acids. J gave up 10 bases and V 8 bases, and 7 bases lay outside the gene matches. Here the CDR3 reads CASGTSGREGEQFF. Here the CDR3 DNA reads TGCGCCAGCGGGACTAGCGGGAGAGAGGGGGAGCAGTTCTTC.

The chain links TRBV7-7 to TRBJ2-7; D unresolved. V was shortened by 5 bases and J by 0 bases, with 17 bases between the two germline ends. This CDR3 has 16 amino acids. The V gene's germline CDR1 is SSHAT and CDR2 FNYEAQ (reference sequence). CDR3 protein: CASSPLPGARSYEQYF. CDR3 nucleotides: TGTGCCAGCAGCCCCCTCCCTGGTGCGCGCTCCTACGAGCAGTACTTC.

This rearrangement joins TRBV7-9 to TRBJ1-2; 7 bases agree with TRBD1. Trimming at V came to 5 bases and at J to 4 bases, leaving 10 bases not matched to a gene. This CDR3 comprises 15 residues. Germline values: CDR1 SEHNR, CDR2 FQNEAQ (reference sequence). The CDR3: CASSPWLGTVYGYTF. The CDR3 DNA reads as TGTGCCAGCAGCCCCTGGCTCGGGACAGTCTATGGCTACACCTTC.

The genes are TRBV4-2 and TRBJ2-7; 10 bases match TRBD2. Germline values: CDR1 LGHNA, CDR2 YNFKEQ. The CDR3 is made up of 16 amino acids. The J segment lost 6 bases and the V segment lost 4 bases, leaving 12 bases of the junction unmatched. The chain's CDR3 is CASSPRLAGDPREQYF. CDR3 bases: TGTGCCAGCAGCCCGCGGCTAGCGGGGGACCCCCGCGAGCAGTACTTC.

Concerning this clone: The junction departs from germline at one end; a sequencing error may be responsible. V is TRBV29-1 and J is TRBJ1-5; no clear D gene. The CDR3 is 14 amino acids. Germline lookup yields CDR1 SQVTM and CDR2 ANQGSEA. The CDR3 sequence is CSVKDVGLNQPQHF. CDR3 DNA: TGCAGCGTTAAAGACGTTGGCCTCAATCAGCCCCAGCATTTT.